Listed below are T cell receptor beta chains from one sample, sequenced in a study of glioma-infiltrating T cells. TCRdb reprocessed the multiplex PCR reads via MiXCR and lists one record per CDR3 protein. The table has about 180,000 distinct CDR3 sequences, around 40% seen once. Sequenced material: glioma tissue, nonneoplastic brain tissue, or PBMCs (not recorded which). The receptors shown here come from a human donor with low-grade glioma or glioblastoma, undergoing nonglioma brain surgery, or in good health (not recorded which). Each CDR3 is given with its conserved first and last residue. The D gene is left open where the match is weak. Clone sizes are given selectively: once, few, many, or a class where the clone is expanded.

D: TRBD2
J: TRBJ2-1
V: TRBV20-1
size: -
DNA: TGCAGTGCTAGAGATATTGGGACTAGCGGCAATGAGCAGTTCTTC
CDR3: CSARDIGTSGNEQFF

D: -
J: TRBJ1-1
V: TRBV27
size: -
DNA: TGTGCCAGCAGCACCACGGGGGGAACGAACACTGAAGCTTCCTTT
CDR3: CASSTTGGTNTEASF

D: -
J: TRBJ2-7
V: TRBV20-1
size: -
DNA: TGCAGTGCTAGCATGGGGAAAACACCCTACGATCAGTACTTC
CDR3: CSASMGKTPYDQYF

D: TRBD1
J: TRBJ1-3
V: TRBV2
size: few
DNA: TGTGCCAGCAGTGGTACAACAGGGGCAGCTGGAAACACCATATATTTT
CDR3: CASSGTTGAAGNTIYF

D: TRBD2
J: TRBJ2-7
V: TRBV28
size: -
DNA: TGTGCCAGCAGTTTGGTCGGCGGGAGTCCCCCCTACGAGCAGTACTTC
CDR3: CASSLVGGSPPYEQYF

D: -
J: TRBJ2-5
V: TRBV16
size: few
DNA: TGTGCCAGCAGCCAGAATCGGGAGACCCAGTACTTC
CDR3: CASSQNRETQYF

D: TRBD1
J: TRBJ2-3
V: TRBV28
size: -
DNA: TGTGCCGGCAGACGACAGGGAGACAACACAGATACGCAGTACTTT
CDR3: CAGRRQGDNTDTQYF

D: -
J: TRBJ1-4
V: TRBV20-1
size: many
DNA: TGCAGTGCTAGCAGGTCCTCTAATGAAAAACTGTTTTTT
CDR3: CSASRSSNEKLFF

D: TRBD2
J: TRBJ2-3
V: TRBV6-2/TRBV6-3
size: -
DNA: TGTGCCAGCCTGATGACTAGCGGTCGGTCAGGTAAGCAGTATTTT
CDR3: CASLMTSGRSGKQYF

D: -
J: TRBJ2-5
V: TRBV12-3/TRBV12-4
size: -
DNA: TGTGCCAGCAGTTTAGCCGCGACCCAAGAGACCCAGTACTTC
CDR3: CASSLAATQETQYF

D: -
J: TRBJ2-1
V: TRBV12-3/TRBV12-4
size: few
DNA: TGTGCCAGCAAGGGGGGAGACAATGAGCAGTTCTTC
CDR3: CASKGGDNEQFF

D: -
J: TRBJ2-7
V: TRBV27
size: -
DNA: TGTGCCAGCAGTTTAAAGGGGGGACACGAGCAGTACTTC
CDR3: CASSLKGGHEQYF

D: TRBD1
J: TRBJ1-5
V: TRBV20-1
size: many
DNA: TGCAGTGCTTTAGACAGGGGGCATCAGCCCCAGCATTTT
CDR3: CSALDRGHQPQHF

D: -
J: TRBJ2-7
V: TRBV15
size: many
DNA: TGTGCCACCAGCAGAGAAAGGAGGGGTCACGACGAGCAGTACTTC
CDR3: CATSRERRGHDEQYF

D: TRBD2
J: TRBJ2-1
V: TRBV2
size: -
DNA: TGTGCCAGACAAGGGACTACCATGTACAATGAGCAGTTCTTC
CDR3: CARQGTTMYNEQFF

D: TRBD2
J: TRBJ2-1
V: TRBV5-1
size: -
DNA: TGCGCCAGCAGCCTTAGCGGGACCCACTACAATGAGCAGTTCTTC
CDR3: CASSLSGTHYNEQFF

D: -
J: TRBJ2-1
V: TRBV2
size: -
DNA: TGTGCCAGCAGTGAAGTTGGGGGAACGATCTACAATGAGCAGTTCTTC
CDR3: CASSEVGGTIYNEQFF

D: TRBD1
J: TRBJ1-5
V: TRBV29-1
size: few
DNA: TGCAGCGTTGGGGGACAGACCAATCAGCCCCAGCATTTT
CDR3: CSVGGQTNQPQHF

D: -
J: TRBJ1-6
V: TRBV20-1
size: -
DNA: TGCAGTGCTGGAACACAAAGCTCCAATAATTCACCCCTCCACTTT
CDR3: CSAGTQSSNNSPLHF

D: -
J: TRBJ2-5
V: TRBV29-1
size: -
DNA: TGCAGAGTTGAAGATGGTAGAGCGAAACAAGAGACCCAGTACTTC
CDR3: CRVEDGRAKQETQYF

D: TRBD1
J: TRBJ1-5
V: TRBV4-1
size: few
DNA: TGCGCCAGCAGCCAAGAACGGCAGGGGGGTCAGCCCCAGCATTTT
CDR3: CASSQERQGGQPQHF

D: -
J: TRBJ2-1
V: TRBV5-4
size: many
DNA: TGTGCCAGCAGCTTGGGTCTAGCGTATAATGAGCAGTTCTTC
CDR3: CASSLGLAYNEQFF

D: -
J: TRBJ2-7
V: TRBV5-4
size: -
DNA: TGTGCCAGCAGCTTGACAGGGAAAAACTCCTACGAGCAGTACTTC
CDR3: CASSLTGKNSYEQYF

D: -
J: TRBJ2-5
V: TRBV3-1
size: -
DNA: TGTGCCAGCAGCCAAGATCGGAGGTGGGAGACCCAGTACTTC
CDR3: CASSQDRRWETQYF

D: -
J: TRBJ1-5
V: TRBV12-3/TRBV12-4
size: -
DNA: TGTGCCAGCAGGGACACAATCAATCAGCCCCAGCATTTT
CDR3: CASRDTINQPQHF

D: TRBD2
J: TRBJ2-1
V: TRBV7-8
size: many
DNA: TGTGCCAGCAGCTTAGCTTCGTCTACTAGCGGGAGGGTTGAGCAGTTCTTC
CDR3: CASSLASSTSGRVEQFF

D: -
J: TRBJ2-6
V: TRBV12-3/TRBV12-4
size: -
DNA: TGTTCCAGCAGTTTTGGCAGATTAAGCTCTGGGGCCAACGTCCTGACTTTC
CDR3: CSSSFGRLSSGANVLTF

D: -
J: TRBJ2-7
V: TRBV28
size: many
DNA: TGTGCCAGCACGTCCCCGTACGAGCAGTACTTC
CDR3: CASTSPYEQYF

D: -
J: TRBJ2-7
V: TRBV5-1
size: once
DNA: TGCGCCAGAAGCCTTCTTTACGATTACGAGCAGTACTTC
CDR3: CARSLLYDYEQYF

D: -
J: TRBJ1-1
V: TRBV6-1
size: medium-sized
DNA: TGTGCCAGCAGTGAAGGGAGGACTGAAGCTTTCTTT
CDR3: CASSEGRTEAFF

D: -
J: TRBJ2-2
V: TRBV29-1
size: -
DNA: TGCAGCGTGGGGTTCTACACCGGGGAGCTGTTTTTT
CDR3: CSVGFYTGELFF

D: TRBD1
J: TRBJ1-1
V: TRBV7-2
size: many
DNA: TGTGCCAGCAGCTATACGACAGGGGTGACTGAAGCTTTCTTT
CDR3: CASSYTTGVTEAFF

D: TRBD1
J: TRBJ1-5
V: TRBV19
size: -
DNA: TGTGCCAGTAGTCCACAGGGGGGGACGCGGCAGCCCCAGCATTTT
CDR3: CASSPQGGTRQPQHF

D: -
J: TRBJ1-1
V: TRBV5-1
size: once
DNA: TGCGCCAGCAGCTCGTATTCAGGATACCGCACTGAAGCTTTCTTT
CDR3: CASSSYSGYRTEAFF

D: -
J: TRBJ1-2
V: TRBV10-1
size: many
DNA: TGCGCCAGCAGTGAGGGCAGCAACTATGGCTACACCTTC
CDR3: CASSEGSNYGYTF

D: -
J: TRBJ1-3
V: TRBV6-1
size: many
DNA: TGTGCCAGCAGCCCCCGGGGGGCGAAAGGAAACACCATATATTTT
CDR3: CASSPRGAKGNTIYF

D: TRBD1
J: TRBJ2-3
V: TRBV10-3
size: -
DNA: TGTGCCACTCTGAGGGACAGGGGCAGAGATACGCAGTATTTT
CDR3: CATLRDRGRDTQYF

D: TRBD1
J: TRBJ2-5
V: TRBV28
size: many
DNA: TGTGCCAGTTCCATAGACAGGGGGCGAGAGACCCAGTACTTC
CDR3: CASSIDRGRETQYF

D: -
J: TRBJ2-7
V: TRBV6-2/TRBV6-3
size: -
DNA: TGTGCCAGCAGTTTGGTCCCCGGGACCACCTACGAGCAGTACTTC
CDR3: CASSLVPGTTYEQYF

D: -
J: TRBJ1-4
V: TRBV12-3/TRBV12-4
size: -
DNA: TGTGCCAGCAGTTTATCCGAATTCGGCCTGTTTTTT
CDR3: CASSLSEFGLFF

D: TRBD1
J: TRBJ1-5
V: TRBV10-3
size: many
DNA: TGTGCCATCAGTACAGGGGACCTCAATCAGCCCCAGCATTTT
CDR3: CAISTGDLNQPQHF

D: -
J: TRBJ2-7
V: TRBV27
size: -
DNA: TGTGCCAGCATTTTTCTCGGCCGTAAACTCGGGGGCGGGGCGATCTACGGGCAGTACTTC
CDR3: CASIFLGRKLGGGAIYGQYF

D: -
J: TRBJ2-3
V: TRBV2
size: many
DNA: TGTGCCAGCAGTGAAGGGCAGGATACTAGCACAGATACGCAGTATTTT
CDR3: CASSEGQDTSTDTQYF

D: TRBD2
J: TRBJ2-2
V: TRBV2
size: few
DNA: TGTGCCAGCAGTGAAGTAGACGGGAGGTTGAACACCGGGGAGCTGTTTTTT
CDR3: CASSEVDGRLNTGELFF

D: -
J: TRBJ2-5
V: TRBV3-1
size: few
DNA: TGTGCCAGCAGATTTCTCGAGCTGGAGACCCAGTACTTC
CDR3: CASRFLELETQYF